This T cell receptor (beta chain) was profiled in a study of Graves' ophthalmopathy and Graves' hyperthyroidism. General observations from the study: Most thyroid clonotypes expanded beyond 0.001 frequency were also found in blood. This model predicted ophthalmopathy progression (sensitivity 70% to 71%, specificity 72.22%).

Ten or more counts support this clonotype. What it binds is unknown. The CDR3 is 15 residues long. V gave up 2 bases and J gave up 5 bases, with 15 bases separating them. Germline V gives CDR1 KGHSH, CDR2 LQKENI. TCR beta CDR3 amplification used RNA transcripts. First-round RT-PCR relied on HTBI primers, and a second-round multiplex PCR came next. MiXCR, applied by TCRdb to the multiplex PCR reads, yields one record per CDR3 protein. There are hundreds of thousands of distinct CDR3 sequences in the sample; about a fifth occur only once, and more than 5.5% lies in the top ten. Diagnostic conclusions were grounded in clinical symptoms, serum thyroxine, TRAb, thyroid ultrasound and orbital computed tomography. A volume of 10 ml of fresh peripheral blood supplied the PBMCs.

The sequence came from a woman aged 18 to 35 with stable Graves' hyperthyroidism. Some clones in this sample may be carry-over from other donors' samples. The chain is built from TRBV18 and TRBJ2-5, with a tentative D call TRBD2 (6 bases). Input material: peripheral blood. The CDR3 loop is CASSPFGGNMETQYF. Written as DNA, the CDR3 is TGTGCCAGCTCACCATTTGGGGGGAACATGGAGACCCAGTACTTC.